What follows describes a single T cell receptor beta chain. Its antigen is unknown. Patients were diagnosed from clinical symptoms, serum thyroxine, TRAb, thyroid ultrasound and orbital computed tomography. In germline, CDR1 is SGHAT, CDR2 FQNNGV. The ends lost 4 bases at V and 0 bases at J; junction bases unmatched: 8. This CDR3 has 18 amino acids. The authors amplified TCR beta CDR3 regions from RNA transcripts. An initial RT-PCR round employing HTBI primers preceded a second-round multiplex PCR. TCRdb analysed the multiplex PCR reads with MiXCR anew, one entry per CDR3 protein. The table lists 450,000 or so distinct CDR3 sequences, around 15% of them singletons. The data belong to a study of Graves' ophthalmopathy and Graves' hyperthyroidism. The study, taken as a whole, reports: Detected in blood as well were most expanded thyroid clonotypes with frequency above 0.001. Ophthalmopathy progression was predicted with about 67% sensitivity and approximately 72% specificity.

The sequence came from a woman younger than 45 with Graves' ophthalmopathy. J is TRBJ2-2 and V is TRBV11-2; 10 bases match TRBD2. Sequenced material: blood. The CDR3 nucleotides are TGTGCCAGCAGCTCATACAGACTAGCGGGCCCGAACACCGGGGAGCTGTTTTTT. It specifies CASSSYRLAGPNTGELFF.